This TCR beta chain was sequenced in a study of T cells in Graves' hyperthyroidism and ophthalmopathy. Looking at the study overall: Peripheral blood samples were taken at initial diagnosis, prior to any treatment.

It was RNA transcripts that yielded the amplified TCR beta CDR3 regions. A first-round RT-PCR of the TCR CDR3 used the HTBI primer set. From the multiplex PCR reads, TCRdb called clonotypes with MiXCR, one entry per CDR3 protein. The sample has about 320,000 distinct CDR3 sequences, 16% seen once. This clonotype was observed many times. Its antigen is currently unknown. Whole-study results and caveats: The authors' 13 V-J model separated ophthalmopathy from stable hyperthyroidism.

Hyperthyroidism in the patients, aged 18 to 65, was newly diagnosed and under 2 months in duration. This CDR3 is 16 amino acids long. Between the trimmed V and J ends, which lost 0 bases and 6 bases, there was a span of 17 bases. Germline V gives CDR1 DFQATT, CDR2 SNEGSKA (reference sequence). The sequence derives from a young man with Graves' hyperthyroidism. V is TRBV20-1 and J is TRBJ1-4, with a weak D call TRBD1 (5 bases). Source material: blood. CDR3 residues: CSARDLFQDTDEKLFF. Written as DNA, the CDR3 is TGCAGTGCTAGAGATCTTTTCCAGGACACTGATGAAAAACTGTTTTTT.